These T cell receptor beta chains were read from a single sample in a study of cytomegalovirus exposure and HLA in healthy donors. Assay: immunoSEQ multiplex PCR; the TCRdb copy retains only in-frame clones and omits some. The sample lists roughly 300,000 clones, 86% occurring once. Sequencing input: PBMCs. The receptors come from a woman aged 18-29 years in good health and CMV-seronegative. Each CDR3 is given with its conserved first and last residue. Fields, in order: D gene, clone size, V gene, J gene, CDR3 protein, CDR3 DNA. D genes are given only for firm matches. Clone size is given for some rows only: seen once, a few or many times, or a class if the clone is expanded.

d_call: TRBD1; clone_size: -; v_call: TRBV13; j_call: TRBJ2-1; cdr3_aa: CASSYGQGRRDEQFF; cdr3_nt: TGTGCCAGCAGCTATGGACAGGGAAGGCGGGATGAGCAGTTCTTC
d_call: TRBD2; clone_size: -; v_call: TRBV27; j_call: TRBJ2-7; cdr3_aa: CASSHPGGSYEQYF; cdr3_nt: TGTGCCAGCAGTCACCCGGGAGGCTCCTACGAGCAGTACTTC
d_call: TRBD1; clone_size: -; v_call: TRBV5-5; j_call: TRBJ2-7; cdr3_aa: CASSPGLGTGEYEQYF; cdr3_nt: TGTGCCAGCAGCCCCGGGTTAGGGACAGGGGAATACGAGCAGTACTTC
d_call: -; clone_size: few; v_call: TRBV9; j_call: TRBJ2-1; cdr3_aa: CASSVGLGLSNEQFF; cdr3_nt: TGTGCCAGCAGCGTAGGACTAGGACTATCCAATGAGCAGTTCTTC
d_call: -; clone_size: -; v_call: TRBV28; j_call: TRBJ2-1; cdr3_aa: CASSFAGRNTEQFF; cdr3_nt: TGTGCCAGCAGTTTCGCGGGTAGGAATACTGAGCAGTTCTTC
d_call: -; clone_size: -; v_call: TRBV7-9; j_call: TRBJ2-7; cdr3_aa: CASSNFDKSYEQYF; cdr3_nt: TGTGCCAGCAGCAACTTTGACAAGAGCTACGAGCAGTACTTC
d_call: -; clone_size: -; v_call: TRBV4-3; j_call: TRBJ1-1; cdr3_aa: CASSQQGSGNTEAFF; cdr3_nt: TGCGCCAGCAGCCAACAGGGGTCGGGGAACACTGAAGCTTTCTTT
d_call: -; clone_size: -; v_call: TRBV30; j_call: TRBJ1-1; cdr3_aa: CAWERGLGGTEAFF; cdr3_nt: TGTGCCTGGGAGAGAGGGCTAGGGGGCACTGAAGCTTTCTTT
d_call: -; clone_size: few; v_call: TRBV6-1; j_call: TRBJ1-2; cdr3_aa: CASRQPPGGYGYTF; cdr3_nt: TGTGCCAGCAGACAGCCCCCCGGGGGCTATGGCTACACCTTC
d_call: -; clone_size: -; v_call: TRBV7-8; j_call: TRBJ1-5; cdr3_aa: CASRRAGNQPQHF; cdr3_nt: TGTGCCAGCCGAAGGGCAGGGAATCAGCCCCAGCATTTT
d_call: TRBD1; clone_size: -; v_call: TRBV4-1; j_call: TRBJ2-7; cdr3_aa: CASSRTGFPTDEQYF; cdr3_nt: TGCGCCAGCAGCCGGACAGGGTTTCCAACGGACGAGCAGTACTTC
d_call: TRBD2; clone_size: -; v_call: TRBV27; j_call: TRBJ2-7; cdr3_aa: CASSLMASGGRREQYF; cdr3_nt: TGTGCCAGCAGTTTAATGGCTTCGGGGGGGAGAAGAGAGCAGTACTTC
d_call: -; clone_size: -; v_call: TRBV9; j_call: TRBJ1-1; cdr3_aa: CASSHGEGMVFTEAFF; cdr3_nt: TGTGCCAGTTCTCATGGGGAGGGGATGGTTTTCACTGAAGCTTTCTTT
d_call: TRBD1; clone_size: -; v_call: TRBV18; j_call: TRBJ2-7; cdr3_aa: CASSPGTGANYEQYF; cdr3_nt: TGTGCCAGCTCACCAGGGACAGGGGCCAACTACGAGCAGTACTTC
d_call: TRBD1; clone_size: -; v_call: TRBV6-5; j_call: TRBJ1-2; cdr3_aa: CASLGTGGGYTF; cdr3_nt: TGTGCCAGCCTTGGGACAGGGGGGGGCTACACCTTC
d_call: -; clone_size: once; v_call: TRBV18; j_call: TRBJ2-1; cdr3_aa: CASSPSGILANEQFF; cdr3_nt: TGTGCCAGCTCACCGAGCGGTATCTTGGCCAATGAGCAGTTCTTC
d_call: -; clone_size: -; v_call: TRBV5-6; j_call: TRBJ2-1; cdr3_aa: CASSLAARKQFF; cdr3_nt: TGTGCCAGCAGCTTGGCCGCCAGAAAGCAGTTCTTC
d_call: TRBD1; clone_size: -; v_call: TRBV6-5; j_call: TRBJ2-7; cdr3_aa: CASSYSTGETSYEQYF; cdr3_nt: TGTGCCAGCAGTTACTCGACAGGGGAAACGTCCTACGAGCAGTACTTC
d_call: TRBD1; clone_size: -; v_call: TRBV30; j_call: TRBJ1-1; cdr3_aa: CAWSVRTGGTEAFF; cdr3_nt: TGTGCCTGGAGTGTACGCACAGGGGGGACTGAAGCTTTCTTT
d_call: TRBD1; clone_size: -; v_call: TRBV5-1; j_call: TRBJ2-5; cdr3_aa: CASSILQGMETQYF; cdr3_nt: TGCGCCAGCAGCATACTACAGGGGATGGAGACCCAGTACTTC
d_call: -; clone_size: -; v_call: TRBV28; j_call: TRBJ2-7; cdr3_aa: CASSLNRDEQYF; cdr3_nt: TGTGCCAGCAGTTTAAATCGAGACGAGCAGTACTTC
d_call: TRBD1; clone_size: -; v_call: TRBV7-2; j_call: TRBJ1-5; cdr3_aa: CASSSTGRDQPQHF; cdr3_nt: TGTGCCAGCAGCTCGACAGGGCGGGATCAGCCCCAGCATTTT
d_call: TRBD1; clone_size: -; v_call: TRBV28; j_call: TRBJ2-7; cdr3_aa: CASSLPGQHLSYEQYF; cdr3_nt: TGTGCCAGCAGTTTACCGGGACAGCACCTCTCCTACGAGCAGTACTTC
d_call: TRBD2; clone_size: once; v_call: TRBV9; j_call: TRBJ2-1; cdr3_aa: CASSTPVAGGAYNEQFF; cdr3_nt: TGTGCCAGCAGCACCCCGGTAGCGGGAGGCGCCTACAATGAGCAGTTCTTC
d_call: -; clone_size: -; v_call: TRBV2; j_call: TRBJ1-4; cdr3_aa: CASRDWEGEKLFF; cdr3_nt: TGTGCCAGCAGGGACTGGGAAGGTGAAAAACTGTTTTTT
d_call: -; clone_size: -; v_call: TRBV7-2; j_call: TRBJ2-5; cdr3_aa: CASSLVSRGTPAGETQYF; cdr3_nt: TGTGCCAGCAGCTTAGTGTCGAGGGGGACCCCAGCGGGGGAGACCCAGTACTTC
d_call: -; clone_size: few; v_call: TRBV6-5; j_call: TRBJ1-4; cdr3_aa: CASSYSMGGGEKLFF; cdr3_nt: TGTGCCAGCAGTTACTCGATGGGGGGTGGAGAAAAACTGTTTTTT
d_call: TRBD2; clone_size: -; v_call: TRBV29-1; j_call: TRBJ2-1; cdr3_aa: CSVVERELSYNEQFF; cdr3_nt: TGCAGCGTTGTAGAGCGGGAGTTATCCTACAATGAGCAGTTCTTC
d_call: TRBD2; clone_size: -; v_call: TRBV18; j_call: TRBJ2-1; cdr3_aa: CASSRSVTSGSNEQFF; cdr3_nt: TGTGCCAGCTCACGTTCCGTGACTAGCGGGAGTAATGAGCAGTTCTTC
d_call: TRBD1; clone_size: -; v_call: TRBV19; j_call: TRBJ1-2; cdr3_aa: CASSTQGAYYGYTF; cdr3_nt: TGTGCCAGTAGTACCCAGGGGGCATACTATGGCTACACCTTC
d_call: -; clone_size: -; v_call: TRBV7-9; j_call: TRBJ1-2; cdr3_aa: CASSFSGGRPEDYGYTF; cdr3_nt: TGTGCCAGCAGCTTTAGCGGGGGGCGCCCCGAAGACTATGGCTACACCTTC
d_call: -; clone_size: -; v_call: TRBV4-1; j_call: TRBJ2-7; cdr3_aa: CASSQGLLGRRYEQYF; cdr3_nt: TGCGCCAGCAGCCAAGGTCTACTAGGTAGGAGGTACGAGCAGTACTTC
d_call: -; clone_size: -; v_call: TRBV11-3; j_call: TRBJ2-7; cdr3_aa: CASSFYGGEQYF; cdr3_nt: TGTGCCAGCAGCTTCTACGGGGGCGAGCAGTACTTC
d_call: TRBD1; clone_size: -; v_call: TRBV6-6; j_call: TRBJ1-5; cdr3_aa: CASSREGQATLWNF; cdr3_nt: TGTGCCAGCAGCAGGGAGGGACAGGCCACTTTGTGGAATTTT
d_call: -; clone_size: once; v_call: TRBV19; j_call: TRBJ2-3; cdr3_aa: CASSTGVSQYF; cdr3_nt: TGTGCCAGTAGTACGGGGGTCTCGCAGTATTTT
d_call: -; clone_size: many; v_call: TRBV19; j_call: TRBJ2-7; cdr3_aa: CASRRGEEQYF; cdr3_nt: TGTGCCAGTAGGCGGGGAGAAGAGCAGTACTTC
d_call: -; clone_size: -; v_call: TRBV4-3; j_call: TRBJ1-2; cdr3_aa: CASSQTTGPMDGYTF; cdr3_nt: TGCGCCAGCAGCCAAACGACAGGACCCATGGATGGCTACACCTTC
d_call: TRBD1; clone_size: -; v_call: TRBV4-3; j_call: TRBJ1-1; cdr3_aa: CASTLQPGTVNTEAFF; cdr3_nt: TGCGCCAGCACCCTCCAGCCCGGGACAGTGAACACTGAAGCTTTCTTT
d_call: TRBD2; clone_size: -; v_call: TRBV4-3; j_call: TRBJ2-1; cdr3_aa: CASSQDSTSATYNEQFF; cdr3_nt: TGCGCCAGCAGCCAAGACTCTACTAGCGCGACCTACAATGAGCAGTTCTTC
d_call: TRBD2; clone_size: -; v_call: TRBV19; j_call: TRBJ2-1; cdr3_aa: CASSFSSTSGSSYNEQFF; cdr3_nt: TGTGCCAGTAGTTTCTCCTCGACTAGCGGGAGTTCCTACAATGAGCAGTTCTTC
d_call: -; clone_size: -; v_call: TRBV6-5; j_call: TRBJ2-1; cdr3_aa: CASSYNGQIQQFF; cdr3_nt: TGTGCCAGCAGTTACAATGGCCAAATCCAGCAGTTCTTC
d_call: TRBD1; clone_size: -; v_call: TRBV19; j_call: TRBJ1-5; cdr3_aa: CASSKTGAQPQHF; cdr3_nt: TGTGCCAGTAGTAAAACAGGGGCGCAGCCCCAGCATTTT
d_call: TRBD2; clone_size: -; v_call: TRBV4-2; j_call: TRBJ2-2; cdr3_aa: CASSQDRRAGVAPPNTGELFF; cdr3_nt: TGTGCCAGCAGCCAAGATCGTCGAGCGGGAGTTGCCCCGCCGAACACCGGGGAGCTGTTTTTT
d_call: TRBD1; clone_size: -; v_call: TRBV6-5; j_call: TRBJ2-7; cdr3_aa: CASSPGQGAYEQYF; cdr3_nt: TGTGCCAGCAGCCCGGGACAGGGAGCCTACGAGCAGTACTTC
d_call: TRBD1; clone_size: -; v_call: TRBV5-1; j_call: TRBJ2-3; cdr3_aa: CASSLPGQGAKDTQYF; cdr3_nt: TGCGCCAGCAGCCTACCGGGACAGGGGGCGAAAGATACGCAGTATTTT
d_call: TRBD1; clone_size: few; v_call: TRBV19; j_call: TRBJ1-1; cdr3_aa: CASSTPGQGPTEAFF; cdr3_nt: TGTGCCAGTAGTACCCCGGGACAGGGACCCACTGAAGCTTTCTTT
d_call: TRBD1; clone_size: -; v_call: TRBV25-1; j_call: TRBJ1-4; cdr3_aa: CASSEGTGATNEKLFF; cdr3_nt: TGTGCCAGCAGTGAAGGGACAGGGGCAACTAATGAAAAACTGTTTTTT
d_call: -; clone_size: -; v_call: TRBV6-5; j_call: TRBJ1-1; cdr3_aa: CASSQDRPNTEAFF; cdr3_nt: TGTGCCAGCAGTCAAGACAGGCCGAACACTGAAGCTTTCTTT
d_call: TRBD2; clone_size: once; v_call: TRBV6-5; j_call: TRBJ2-2; cdr3_aa: CASSYGLAVNTGELFF; cdr3_nt: TGTGCCAGCAGTTACGGACTAGCAGTTAACACCGGGGAGCTGTTTTTT
d_call: -; clone_size: -; v_call: TRBV28; j_call: TRBJ2-7; cdr3_aa: CASSPTGSSYEQYF; cdr3_nt: TGTGCCAGCAGTCCTACAGGGAGCTCCTACGAGCAGTACTTC
d_call: TRBD2; clone_size: -; v_call: TRBV5-4; j_call: TRBJ2-1; cdr3_aa: CASSLPSGTSGRNEQFF; cdr3_nt: TGTGCCAGCAGCTTGCCCTCCGGGACTAGCGGGAGGAATGAGCAGTTCTTC
d_call: TRBD1; clone_size: -; v_call: TRBV7-3; j_call: TRBJ2-1; cdr3_aa: CASSLLGGFSYNEQFF; cdr3_nt: TGTGCCAGCAGCTTACTAGGGGGCTTTTCCTACAATGAGCAGTTCTTC
d_call: TRBD2; clone_size: -; v_call: TRBV6-5; j_call: TRBJ2-7; cdr3_aa: CASTAPGTSGPQYF; cdr3_nt: TGTGCCAGCACCGCCCCCGGGACTAGCGGGCCGCAGTACTTC
d_call: -; clone_size: -; v_call: TRBV7-9; j_call: TRBJ2-5; cdr3_aa: CASSAGALQETQYF; cdr3_nt: TGTGCCAGCAGCGCGGGGGCTCTGCAAGAGACCCAGTACTTC